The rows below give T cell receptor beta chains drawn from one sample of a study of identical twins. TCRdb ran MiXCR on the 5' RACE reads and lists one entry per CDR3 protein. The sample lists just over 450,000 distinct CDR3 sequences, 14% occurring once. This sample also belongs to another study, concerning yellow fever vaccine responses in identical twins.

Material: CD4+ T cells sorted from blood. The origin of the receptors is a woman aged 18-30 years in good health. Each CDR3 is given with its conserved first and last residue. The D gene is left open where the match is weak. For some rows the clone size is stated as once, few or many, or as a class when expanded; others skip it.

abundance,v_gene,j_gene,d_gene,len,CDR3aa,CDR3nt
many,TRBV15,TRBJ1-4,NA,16,CATSRDRQPLEEKLFF,TGTGCCACCAGCAGAGATCGGCAGCCCTTGGAGGAAAAACTGTTTTTT
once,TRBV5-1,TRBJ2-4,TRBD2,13,CASGGEYGNIQYF,TGCGCCAGCGGGGGGGAGTACGGAAACATTCAGTACTTC
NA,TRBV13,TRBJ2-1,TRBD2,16,CASSLGLAGHYNEQFF,TGTGCCAGCAGCTTAGGTCTAGCGGGCCATTACAATGAGCAGTTCTTC
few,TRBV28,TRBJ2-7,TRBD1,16,CASSSPDRGASYEQYF,TGTGCCAGCAGTTCCCCGGACAGGGGGGCCTCCTACGAGCAGTACTTC
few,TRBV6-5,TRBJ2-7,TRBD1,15,CASSYSTGGFDEQYF,TGTGCCAGCAGTTACTCGACAGGGGGTTTCGACGAGCAGTACTTC
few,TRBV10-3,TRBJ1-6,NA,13,CANSDEYNSPLHF,TGTGCCAACTCGGACGAGTATAATTCACCCCTCCACTTT
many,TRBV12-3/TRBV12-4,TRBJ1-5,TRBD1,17,CASSNDLQGNSNQPQHF,TGTGCCAGCAGCAACGACCTACAGGGGAATAGCAATCAGCCCCAGCATTTT
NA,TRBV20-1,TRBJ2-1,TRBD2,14,CSAPSSGRYNEQFF,TGCAGCGCGCCTTCTAGCGGGAGGTACAATGAGCAGTTCTTC
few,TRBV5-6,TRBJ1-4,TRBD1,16,CASSSSGQGLNEKLFF,TGTGCCAGCAGCTCGTCGGGACAGGGTTTGAATGAAAAACTGTTTTTT
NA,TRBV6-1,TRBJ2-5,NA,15,CASSVSGRVQETQYF,TGTGCCAGCAGTGTTTCCGGGCGGGTTCAGGAGACCCAGTACTTC
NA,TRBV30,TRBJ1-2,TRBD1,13,CAWSPRQGWGYTF,TGTGCCTGGAGCCCCAGACAGGGTTGGGGCTACACCTTC
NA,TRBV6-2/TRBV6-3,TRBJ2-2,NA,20,CASNQKVRGPSFANTGELFF,TGTGCCAGCAACCAGAAGGTTCGGGGGCCCTCGTTCGCGAACACCGGGGAGCTGTTTTTT
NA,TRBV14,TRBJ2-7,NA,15,CASSQDLSAAYEQYF,TGTGCCAGCAGCCAAGACCTATCCGCTGCTTACGAGCAGTACTTC
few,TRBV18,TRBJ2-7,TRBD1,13,CASATGDVYEQYF,TGTGCCAGCGCGACAGGGGACGTCTACGAGCAGTACTTC
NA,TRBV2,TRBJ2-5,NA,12,CASSEAGETQYF,TGTGCCAGCAGTGAAGCTGGGGAGACCCAGTACTTC
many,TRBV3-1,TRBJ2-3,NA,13,CASSQDQTDTQYF,TGTGCCAGCAGCCAAGATCAGACAGATACGCAGTATTTT
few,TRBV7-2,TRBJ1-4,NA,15,CASSLVVAGDEKLFF,TGTGCCAGCAGCTTAGTGGTAGCAGGGGACGAAAAACTGTTTTTT
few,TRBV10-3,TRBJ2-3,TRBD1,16,CAISEDRGHVTDTQYF,TGTGCCATCAGTGAAGACAGGGGGCATGTTACAGATACGCAGTATTTT
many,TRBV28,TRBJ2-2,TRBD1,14,CASRATGGTGELFF,TGTGCCAGCAGAGCTACAGGGGGCACCGGGGAGCTGTTTTTT
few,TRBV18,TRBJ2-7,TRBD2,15,CASSPAGTTFYEQYF,TGTGCCAGCTCACCAGCGGGGACTACTTTCTACGAGCAGTACTTC
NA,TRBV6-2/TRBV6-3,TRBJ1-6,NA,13,CASSRGGESPLHF,TGTGCCAGCAGTCGCGGGGGAGAATCACCCCTCCACTTT
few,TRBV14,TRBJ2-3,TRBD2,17,CASSPRAGGLRPDTQYF,TGTGCCAGCAGCCCCCGAGCGGGGGGCCTAAGACCCGATACGCAGTATTTT
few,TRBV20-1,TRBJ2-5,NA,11,CSALWPETQYF,TGCAGTGCACTGTGGCCAGAGACCCAGTACTTC
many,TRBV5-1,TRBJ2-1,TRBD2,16,CASSIGGTSSYNEQFF,TGCGCCAGCAGCATCGGCGGGACTAGTTCCTACAATGAGCAGTTCTTC
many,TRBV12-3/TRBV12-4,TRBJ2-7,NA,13,CASNLGLIYEQYF,TGTGCCAGCAACCTTGGACTGATCTACGAGCAGTACTTC
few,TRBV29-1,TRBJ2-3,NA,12,CSTEEGTDTQYF,TGCAGCACTGAGGAGGGCACAGATACGCAGTATTTT
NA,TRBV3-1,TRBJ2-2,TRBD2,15,CASSQGARGAGELFF,TGTGCCAGCAGCCAAGGAGCTCGGGGGGCCGGGGAGCTGTTTTTT
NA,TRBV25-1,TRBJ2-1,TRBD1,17,CASSRSGGTGGLGEQFF,TGTGCCAGCAGCAGATCCGGTGGGACAGGGGGCTTAGGTGAGCAGTTCTTC
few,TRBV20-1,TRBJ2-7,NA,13,CSARAGSSYEQYF,TGCAGTGCTCGCGCCGGGAGCTCCTACGAGCAGTACTTC
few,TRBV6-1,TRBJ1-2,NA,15,CASSEAGDGVRGYTF,TGTGCCAGCAGTGAAGCGGGCGACGGGGTCCGAGGCTACACCTTC
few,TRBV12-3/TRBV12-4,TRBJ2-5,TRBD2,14,CASRATSGPETQYF,TGTGCCAGCAGAGCGACTAGCGGTCCTGAGACCCAGTACTTC
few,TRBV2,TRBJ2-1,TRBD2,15,CASSEAPSGGSKQFF,TGTGCCAGCAGTGAAGCGCCGAGCGGGGGGAGTAAGCAGTTCTTC
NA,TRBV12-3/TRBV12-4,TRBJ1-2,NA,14,CASSPGRRTPGYTF,TGTGCCAGCAGTCCGGGACGGCGGACTCCTGGCTACACCTTC
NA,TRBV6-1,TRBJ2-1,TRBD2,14,CASRPSLAGNEQFF,TGTGCCAGCAGACCCTCCCTAGCGGGCAATGAGCAGTTCTTC
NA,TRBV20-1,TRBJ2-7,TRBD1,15,CSARDSTGGRYEQYF,TGCAGTGCTAGAGATTCGACAGGGGGGAGGTACGAGCAGTACTTC
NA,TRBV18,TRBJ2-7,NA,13,CASSTSHGGEQYF,TGTGCCAGCTCGACGTCGCACGGTGGGGAGCAGTACTTC
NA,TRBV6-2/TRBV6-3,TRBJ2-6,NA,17,CASSERPKFSGANVLTF,TGTGCCAGCTCCGAAAGGCCCAAATTCTCTGGGGCCAACGTCCTGACTTTC
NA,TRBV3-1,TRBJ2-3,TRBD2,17,CASSQDLDSGGTDTQYF,TGTGCCAGCAGCCAAGATTTGGATAGCGGGGGGACAGATACGCAGTATTTT
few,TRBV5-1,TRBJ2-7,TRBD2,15,CASSLGSLAGFEQYF,TGCGCCAGCAGCTTGGGTTCACTAGCGGGATTCGAGCAGTACTTC
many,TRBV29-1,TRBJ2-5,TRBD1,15,CSVEPSRGPMETQYF,TGCAGCGTTGAACCGTCCAGGGGGCCCATGGAGACCCAGTACTTC
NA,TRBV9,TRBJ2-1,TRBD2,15,CASSPHTGGSNEQFF,TGTGCCAGCAGCCCTCACACGGGAGGGTCCAATGAGCAGTTCTTC
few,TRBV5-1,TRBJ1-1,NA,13,CASRIGANTEAFF,TGCGCCAGCAGAATTGGGGCTAACACTGAAGCTTTCTTT
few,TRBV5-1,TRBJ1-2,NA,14,CASSLASGGNGYTF,TGCGCCAGCAGCTTGGCCTCTGGGGGTAATGGCTACACCTTC
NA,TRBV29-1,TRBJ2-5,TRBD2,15,CSVATSGKRGETQYF,TGCAGCGTTGCTACTAGCGGGAAGAGGGGAGAGACCCAGTACTTC
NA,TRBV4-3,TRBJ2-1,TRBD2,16,CASSQELAGVYNEQFF,TGCGCCAGCAGCCAAGAACTAGCGGGTGTCTACAATGAGCAGTTCTTC
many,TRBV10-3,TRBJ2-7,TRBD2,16,CAISESRGLGTVEQYF,TGTGCCATCAGTGAGTCACGGGGACTAGGAACCGTCGAGCAGTACTTC
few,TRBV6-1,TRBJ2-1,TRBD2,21,CASSEEPGLAGVRSSYNEQFF,TGTGCCAGCAGCGAAGAACCGGGACTAGCGGGGGTACGTAGCTCCTACAATGAGCAGTTCTTC
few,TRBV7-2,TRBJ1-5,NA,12,CASSWGDQPQHF,TGTGCCAGCAGCTGGGGTGATCAGCCCCAGCATTTT
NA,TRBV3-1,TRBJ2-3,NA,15,CASSQAGEPTDTQYF,TGTGCCAGCAGCCAAGCGGGAGAGCCCACAGATACGCAGTATTTT
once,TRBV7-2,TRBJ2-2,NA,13,CASSLYRDGELFF,TGTGCCAGCAGCTTATACAGGGACGGGGAGCTGTTTTTT
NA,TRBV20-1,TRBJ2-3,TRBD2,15,CSAPHSGSKTDTQYF,TGCAGTGCTCCCCATAGCGGGAGTAAGACAGATACGCAGTATTTT
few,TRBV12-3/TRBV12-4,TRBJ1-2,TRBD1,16,CASRRTGGGEIYGYTF,TGTGCCAGCAGAAGGACAGGCGGAGGGGAGATCTATGGCTACACCTTC
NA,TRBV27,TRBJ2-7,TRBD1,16,CASSLGQGVAVLEQYF,TGTGCCAGCAGTTTGGGACAGGGGGTTGCGGTCCTCGAGCAGTACTTC
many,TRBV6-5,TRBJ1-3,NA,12,CASSDSGNTIYF,TGTGCCAGCAGTGACTCTGGAAACACCATATATTTT
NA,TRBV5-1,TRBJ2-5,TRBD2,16,CASSRSVTSGGETQYF,TGCGCCAGCAGCCGTTCCGTCACTAGCGGCGGGGAGACCCAGTACTTC
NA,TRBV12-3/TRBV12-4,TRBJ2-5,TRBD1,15,CASSLVRGPGETQYF,TGTGCCAGCAGTTTAGTCAGGGGGCCTGGGGAGACCCAGTACTTC
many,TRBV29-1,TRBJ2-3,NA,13,CSVDSGSADTQYF,TGCAGCGTTGATTCAGGGTCCGCAGATACGCAGTATTTT
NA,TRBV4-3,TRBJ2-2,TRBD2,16,CASSQASGRAPGELFF,TGCGCCAGCAGCCAAGCCAGCGGGAGGGCCCCCGGGGAGCTGTTTTTT
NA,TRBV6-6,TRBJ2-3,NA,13,CASSSPNTDTQYF,TGTGCCAGCAGTTCCCCCAACACAGATACGCAGTATTTT
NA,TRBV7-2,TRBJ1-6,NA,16,CASSPRVGAVESPLHF,TGTGCCAGCAGCCCCCGGGTAGGGGCAGTTGAGTCACCCCTCCACTTT